One TCR beta chain is described in this entry. Its antigen has not been determined. Base quality data are lacking; no much larger clone is found one base away. The healthy controls were around 40 blood donors, and the buffy coats of these donors were supplied by the Finnish Red Cross blood service. All TCR-sequenced material derived from peripheral blood: patient blood samples and healthy donor buffy coats. Peripheral blood mononuclear cells were isolated by Ficoll-Hypaque gradient centrifugation. CD4+ cells were purified magnetically from the buffy coats of healthy controls. Genomic DNA was extracted with the Gentra Puregene Cell and Tissue kit and quantified on a Qubit 2.0 fluorometer. This sample is drawn from a study of STAT5B mutations in CD4+ large granular lymphocyte leukemia (dated by TCRdb to 2022 to 2024). Regarding the research as a whole: Among healthy controls, the CDR3 'QG' motif was associated with a particular HLA allele. The purity of purified fractions was confirmed by flow cytometry on FACSCanto II or FACSVerse to exceed 95% among lymphocytes. The study compared the TCRbeta repertoires of patients with CD4+ T-cell large granular lymphocyte leukemia against the TCRbeta repertoires of healthy blood donors.

Beyond this particular receptor, the publication reports: Each patient's main leukemic clonotypes were private, but about 27% of these clonotypes showed up at low frequency in the non-leukemic repertoires of other patients. TRBV06-family usage was enriched among the top patient clones (8/27) compared with healthy controls (2/35). Greater clonality appeared to be present in CD4-sorted patient repertoires than in healthy CD4+ repertoires, and the difference was retained after the putative leukemic clones were removed. The data were not HLA-matched, and the higher clonality in CD4+ T-LGLL than in CD8+ T-LGLL could be due to the relatively small sample size.

The immunoSEQ assay at survey resolution was used to sequence TCRbeta rearrangements from genomic DNA. The paper's processing steps were these. In the TCR sequencing data, the smallest productive clonotype frequency that could be detected was 2.59 x 10-5. Analyses included only productive TCRbeta rearrangements, meaning complete and in-frame sequences. Clonality for each sample was calculated as Simpson clonality in the immunoSEQ Analyzer version 3.0. Clones were categorized by frequency as very rare, small, medium, large (1-20%) or hyperexpanded (>20%). Generation probabilities were estimated with OLGA 1.2.3, V-gene circos plots were made with VDJtools, specificities were looked up in VDJdb, and CDR3 motifs were identified with GLIPH. TCRdb took this table from immuneACCESS and kept in-frame rearrangements with V and J called. Such tables lack part of the clones; where checked against another copy, unresolved V genes explain under half of the gap, and the rest is unexplained. That table furnishes V, J and clone size, whereas the DNA furnished D and trimming. Recorded for this sample are fewer than 30,000 clones; more than 60% of them occurred a single time. Approximately 1.1% of the sample is taken by the ten largest.

The V and J ends are trimmed by 10 bases and 0 bases, leaving 9 bases between them. From its cysteine to its phenylalanine, the CDR3 spans 13 amino acids. Here the CDR3 DNA is all that survives: 39 bases in frame from base 1. In the germline V gene, CDR1 corresponds to SNHLY and CDR2 to FYNNEI. The receptor's source is a human donor in good health. The specimen was CD4+ T cells from blood buffy coats. The V gene is TRBV2 and the J gene is TRBJ1-4, with a tentative D gene TRBD1 over 6 matching bases. The CDR3 sequence is CATGQSTNEKLFF. The sequenced DNA is TGTGCCACCGGACAGTCAACTAATGAAAAACTGTTTTTT.